This TCR beta chain was sequenced in a study of blood T cell repertoires in COVID-19. For the study at large: Acute and convalescent COVID-19 specimens originated in the United States, Italy and Spain.

V lost 5 bases to trimming and J lost 8 bases; unmatched junction nucleotides: 12. Germline-derived CDR1 and CDR2 are LGHDT and YNNKEL (reference sequence). This CDR3 has 17 amino acids. Authors' data handling: Researchers report that nucleated cell counts were estimated from reference gene primer amplification. Libraries were prepared by immunoSEQ multiplex PCR; TCRdb keeps only in-frame clonotypes and omits some of them. For V, J and clone size, that table is used; D and trimming come from the DNA. The sample holds 90,000 to 110,000 clones, about 85% seen once. The gene calls are TRBV3-1 (or the pseudogene TRBV3-2) and TRBJ2-1; TRBD2 matches 13 bases. The sample was peripheral blood. This receptor was obtained from a man aged 45 to 65 with acute or convalescent COVID-19. The CDR3 protein is CASSDRTSGRGIHEQFF. Written as DNA, the CDR3 is TGTGCCAGCAGCGACAGGACTAGCGGGAGAGGCATCCATGAGCAGTTCTTC.